Following are 11 T cell receptor beta chains from one sample sequenced in a study of control samples from healthy donors and cancer patients. Sequencing used immunoSEQ multiplex PCR; TCRdb keeps in-frame clones, though not all of them. The table shows 150,000 to 200,000 clones, with around 94% occurring only once. Sample: blood. These receptors came from a man younger than 40 in good health.

The chain couples TRBV6-2 or TRBV6-3 to TRBJ2-7, with D maybe TRBD1 (5 bases). The CDR3 contains 13 residues. CDR1 MNHEY and CDR2 SVGEGT come from the germline V gene. Trimming pared 4 bases from V and 0 bases from J, leaving 7 bases between. CDR3 sequence: CASSWGFSYEQYF. CDR3 sequence (DNA): TGTGCCAGCAGTTGGGGCTTCTCCTACGAGCAGTACTTC.

The CDR3, as DNA: TGTGCCAGCAGCTTAATTGCAGGGTTGTTTAGGGATACGCAGTATTTT. Protein: CASSLIAGLFRDTQYF. This chain links TRBV11-2 with TRBJ2-3; maybe TRBD1 (5 bases). The length of the CDR3 is 16 residues. Germline V CDR1 and CDR2: SGHAT, FQNNGV. The V and J ends lost 2 bases and 6 bases respectively, with 18 bases between them. The full variable domain, its missing parts supplied by reference TRBV11-2 and TRBJ2-3, is EAGVAQSPRYKIIEKRQSVAFWCNPISGHATLYWYQQILGQGPKLLIQFQNNGVVDDSQLPKDRFSAERLKGVDSTLKIQPAKLEDSAVYLCASSLIAGLFRDTQYFGPGTRLTVL.

J is TRBJ2-7 and V is TRBV6-2 or TRBV6-3; D is unresolved. V was clipped by 0 bases and J by 0 bases, with 18 bases between them. This CDR3 region has 18 residues. In germline, CDR1 is MNHEY, CDR2 SVGEGT. CDR3 DNA: TGTGCCAGCAGTTACTCGATGTTGGGCAGGATAAGCTCCTACGAGCAGTACTTC. Encoded protein: CASSYSMLGRISSYEQYF.

The CDR3 protein is CASSVGGSKPNTGELFF. In nucleotides, the CDR3 is TGTGCCAGCAGCGTAGGTGGGAGCAAGCCGAACACCGGGGAGCTGTTTTTT. The genes are TRBV9 and TRBJ2-2; a weak D match, TRBD2 (5 bases). The CDR3 runs 17 residues. Per the germline V gene, CDR1 is SGDLS and CDR2 is YYNGEE. V gave up 0 bases and J gave up 0 bases, with 12 bases separating them.

The J gene is TRBJ2-7, the V gene TRBV15; D uncertain. With 4 bases removed from V and 8 bases from J, the gap between germline ends came to 9 bases. This CDR3 is 11 amino acids long. Looked up from germline, CDR1 is LNHNV and CDR2 is YYDKDF (reference sequence). The CDR3, as DNA: TGTGCCACCAGCACCCAATACAAGCAGTACTTC. Residues: CATSTQYKQYF.

Note on this clone: Other DNA sequences in the sample encode the same CDR3. The chain employs TRBV30 and TRBJ1-1, with unresolved D. This CDR3 has 13 residues. Germline V gene lookup returns CDR1 GTSNPN and CDR2 SVGIG (reference sequence). Deletions cut 0 bases from V and 1 base from J, with 6 bases between. DNA of the CDR3: TGTGCCTGGAGTGTACGGGGGAACACTGAAGCTTTCTTT. Its protein product is CAWSVRGNTEAFF.

The chain couples TRBV5-1 to TRBJ1-2; D gene unclear. CDR1 is SGHRS and CDR2 is YFSETQ in the germline V gene. The CDR3 totals 14 residues. V was trimmed by 0 bases and J by 6 bases, leaving 12 bases between them. This CDR3 reads CASSLAEGLDGYTF. For the CDR3, the DNA is TGCGCCAGCAGCTTGGCCGAAGGGCTCGATGGCTACACCTTC.

A word on this clone: Other DNA variants within this sample encode the same CDR3. The chain combines TRBV11-2 with TRBJ2-1; D unclear. V was pared by 2 bases and J by 6 bases, with 5 bases between. This CDR3 is built from 12 residues. Germline loops: CDR1 SGHAT, CDR2 FQNNGV. CDR3 sequence reads: CASSLNSNEQFF. The CDR3 DNA follows: TGTGCCAGCAGCTTAAACAGCAATGAGCAGTTCTTC.

This clone was seen a handful of times. The chain employs TRBV2 and TRBJ1-2; 11 positions agree with TRBD1. The CDR3 length is 18 residues. Trimming removed 4 bases from V and 4 bases from J; junction bases left unmatched: 14. CDR1 is SNHLY and CDR2 is FYNNEI in the germline V gene. CDR3 in amino acids: CASSVVTSDRGQGYGYTF. The CDR3 bases are TGTGCCAGCAGTGTAGTAACTTCGGACAGGGGGCAGGGCTATGGCTACACCTTC.

The chain uses TRBV2 and TRBJ1-6, with 9 bases matching TRBD1. V was clipped by 2 bases and J by 8 bases; unmatched bases: 10. The CDR3 runs to 17 residues. The germline V gene encodes CDR1 SNHLY and CDR2 FYNNEI. The CDR3 region has the DNA TGTGCCAGCAGTGAACACTTACCGGGACAGGGAGATTCACCCCTCCACTTT. Translated, it gives CASSEHLPGQGDSPLHF. Filled out from reference TRBV2 and TRBJ1-6, the complete variable domain reads EPEVTQTPSHQVTQMGQEVILRCVPISNHLYFYWYRQILGQKVEFLVSFYNNEISEKSEIFDDQFSVERPDGSNFTLKIRSTKLEDSAMYFCASSEHLPGQGDSPLHFGNGTRLTVT.

V and J are TRBV2 and TRBJ2-1; either TRBD1 or TRBD2 may supply D (5 bases each). V lost 4 bases, J lost 8 bases, and 12 bases lay in between. Germline V gene sequence: CDR1 SNHLY, CDR2 FYNNEI. The CDR3 spans 13 residues. The CDR3 region has the DNA TGTGCCAGCAGTGGGGACCTAGGAGATGAGCAGTTCTTC. It is translated as CASSGDLGDEQFF.